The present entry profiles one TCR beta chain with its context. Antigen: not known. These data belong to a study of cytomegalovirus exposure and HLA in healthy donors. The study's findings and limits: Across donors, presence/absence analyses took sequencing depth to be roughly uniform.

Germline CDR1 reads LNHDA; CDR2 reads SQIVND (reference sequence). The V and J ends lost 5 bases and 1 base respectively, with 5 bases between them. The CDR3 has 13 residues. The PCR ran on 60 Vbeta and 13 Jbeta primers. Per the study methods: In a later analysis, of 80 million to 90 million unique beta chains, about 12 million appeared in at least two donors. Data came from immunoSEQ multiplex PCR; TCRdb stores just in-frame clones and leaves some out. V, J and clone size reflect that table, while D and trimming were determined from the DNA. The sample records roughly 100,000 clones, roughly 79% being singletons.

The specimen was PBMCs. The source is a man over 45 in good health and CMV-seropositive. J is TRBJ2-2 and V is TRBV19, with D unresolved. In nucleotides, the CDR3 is TGTGCCAGTAGTGCAGGGAACACCGGGGAGCTGTTTTTT. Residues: CASSAGNTGELFF.